This TCR beta chain was profiled in a study of T cells in Graves' hyperthyroidism and ophthalmopathy. Looking at the study overall: The blood sample was taken at first diagnosis, before treatment began. Study-level results: Blood also carried most thyroid clonotypes expanded above 0.001. The model foresaw ophthalmopathy a median about 6.1 months prior to onset.

This clonotype was detected only a few times. Its antigen is as yet unknown. Uncontrolled infections, other autoimmune diseases, pregnancy or lactation led to exclusion of patients. The V gene's germline CDR1 is MNHGY and CDR2 SVAAGI. Trimming shortened V by 6 bases and J by 2 bases, and 11 bases separated the two germline ends. The CDR3 loop spans 14 amino acids. Amplified TCR beta CDR3 regions derived from RNA transcripts. With the HTBI primer set, the TCR CDR3 went through a first round of RT-PCR. A single record per CDR3 protein comes from TCRdb applying MiXCR to the multiplex PCR reads. The profile covers roughly 740,000 distinct CDR3 sequences, with 16% appearing a single time and roughly 8% taken by the ten largest.

This sequence was found in a man aged 18 to 29 with Graves' hyperthyroidism. The chain carries TRBV6-9 and TRBJ2-1, with D perhaps TRBD1 (6 bases). Sequenced: blood. CDR3 DNA: TGTGCCAGCAGCGGGACACCTACCTACAATGAGCAGTTCTTC. Amino acid sequence: CASSGTPTYNEQFF.